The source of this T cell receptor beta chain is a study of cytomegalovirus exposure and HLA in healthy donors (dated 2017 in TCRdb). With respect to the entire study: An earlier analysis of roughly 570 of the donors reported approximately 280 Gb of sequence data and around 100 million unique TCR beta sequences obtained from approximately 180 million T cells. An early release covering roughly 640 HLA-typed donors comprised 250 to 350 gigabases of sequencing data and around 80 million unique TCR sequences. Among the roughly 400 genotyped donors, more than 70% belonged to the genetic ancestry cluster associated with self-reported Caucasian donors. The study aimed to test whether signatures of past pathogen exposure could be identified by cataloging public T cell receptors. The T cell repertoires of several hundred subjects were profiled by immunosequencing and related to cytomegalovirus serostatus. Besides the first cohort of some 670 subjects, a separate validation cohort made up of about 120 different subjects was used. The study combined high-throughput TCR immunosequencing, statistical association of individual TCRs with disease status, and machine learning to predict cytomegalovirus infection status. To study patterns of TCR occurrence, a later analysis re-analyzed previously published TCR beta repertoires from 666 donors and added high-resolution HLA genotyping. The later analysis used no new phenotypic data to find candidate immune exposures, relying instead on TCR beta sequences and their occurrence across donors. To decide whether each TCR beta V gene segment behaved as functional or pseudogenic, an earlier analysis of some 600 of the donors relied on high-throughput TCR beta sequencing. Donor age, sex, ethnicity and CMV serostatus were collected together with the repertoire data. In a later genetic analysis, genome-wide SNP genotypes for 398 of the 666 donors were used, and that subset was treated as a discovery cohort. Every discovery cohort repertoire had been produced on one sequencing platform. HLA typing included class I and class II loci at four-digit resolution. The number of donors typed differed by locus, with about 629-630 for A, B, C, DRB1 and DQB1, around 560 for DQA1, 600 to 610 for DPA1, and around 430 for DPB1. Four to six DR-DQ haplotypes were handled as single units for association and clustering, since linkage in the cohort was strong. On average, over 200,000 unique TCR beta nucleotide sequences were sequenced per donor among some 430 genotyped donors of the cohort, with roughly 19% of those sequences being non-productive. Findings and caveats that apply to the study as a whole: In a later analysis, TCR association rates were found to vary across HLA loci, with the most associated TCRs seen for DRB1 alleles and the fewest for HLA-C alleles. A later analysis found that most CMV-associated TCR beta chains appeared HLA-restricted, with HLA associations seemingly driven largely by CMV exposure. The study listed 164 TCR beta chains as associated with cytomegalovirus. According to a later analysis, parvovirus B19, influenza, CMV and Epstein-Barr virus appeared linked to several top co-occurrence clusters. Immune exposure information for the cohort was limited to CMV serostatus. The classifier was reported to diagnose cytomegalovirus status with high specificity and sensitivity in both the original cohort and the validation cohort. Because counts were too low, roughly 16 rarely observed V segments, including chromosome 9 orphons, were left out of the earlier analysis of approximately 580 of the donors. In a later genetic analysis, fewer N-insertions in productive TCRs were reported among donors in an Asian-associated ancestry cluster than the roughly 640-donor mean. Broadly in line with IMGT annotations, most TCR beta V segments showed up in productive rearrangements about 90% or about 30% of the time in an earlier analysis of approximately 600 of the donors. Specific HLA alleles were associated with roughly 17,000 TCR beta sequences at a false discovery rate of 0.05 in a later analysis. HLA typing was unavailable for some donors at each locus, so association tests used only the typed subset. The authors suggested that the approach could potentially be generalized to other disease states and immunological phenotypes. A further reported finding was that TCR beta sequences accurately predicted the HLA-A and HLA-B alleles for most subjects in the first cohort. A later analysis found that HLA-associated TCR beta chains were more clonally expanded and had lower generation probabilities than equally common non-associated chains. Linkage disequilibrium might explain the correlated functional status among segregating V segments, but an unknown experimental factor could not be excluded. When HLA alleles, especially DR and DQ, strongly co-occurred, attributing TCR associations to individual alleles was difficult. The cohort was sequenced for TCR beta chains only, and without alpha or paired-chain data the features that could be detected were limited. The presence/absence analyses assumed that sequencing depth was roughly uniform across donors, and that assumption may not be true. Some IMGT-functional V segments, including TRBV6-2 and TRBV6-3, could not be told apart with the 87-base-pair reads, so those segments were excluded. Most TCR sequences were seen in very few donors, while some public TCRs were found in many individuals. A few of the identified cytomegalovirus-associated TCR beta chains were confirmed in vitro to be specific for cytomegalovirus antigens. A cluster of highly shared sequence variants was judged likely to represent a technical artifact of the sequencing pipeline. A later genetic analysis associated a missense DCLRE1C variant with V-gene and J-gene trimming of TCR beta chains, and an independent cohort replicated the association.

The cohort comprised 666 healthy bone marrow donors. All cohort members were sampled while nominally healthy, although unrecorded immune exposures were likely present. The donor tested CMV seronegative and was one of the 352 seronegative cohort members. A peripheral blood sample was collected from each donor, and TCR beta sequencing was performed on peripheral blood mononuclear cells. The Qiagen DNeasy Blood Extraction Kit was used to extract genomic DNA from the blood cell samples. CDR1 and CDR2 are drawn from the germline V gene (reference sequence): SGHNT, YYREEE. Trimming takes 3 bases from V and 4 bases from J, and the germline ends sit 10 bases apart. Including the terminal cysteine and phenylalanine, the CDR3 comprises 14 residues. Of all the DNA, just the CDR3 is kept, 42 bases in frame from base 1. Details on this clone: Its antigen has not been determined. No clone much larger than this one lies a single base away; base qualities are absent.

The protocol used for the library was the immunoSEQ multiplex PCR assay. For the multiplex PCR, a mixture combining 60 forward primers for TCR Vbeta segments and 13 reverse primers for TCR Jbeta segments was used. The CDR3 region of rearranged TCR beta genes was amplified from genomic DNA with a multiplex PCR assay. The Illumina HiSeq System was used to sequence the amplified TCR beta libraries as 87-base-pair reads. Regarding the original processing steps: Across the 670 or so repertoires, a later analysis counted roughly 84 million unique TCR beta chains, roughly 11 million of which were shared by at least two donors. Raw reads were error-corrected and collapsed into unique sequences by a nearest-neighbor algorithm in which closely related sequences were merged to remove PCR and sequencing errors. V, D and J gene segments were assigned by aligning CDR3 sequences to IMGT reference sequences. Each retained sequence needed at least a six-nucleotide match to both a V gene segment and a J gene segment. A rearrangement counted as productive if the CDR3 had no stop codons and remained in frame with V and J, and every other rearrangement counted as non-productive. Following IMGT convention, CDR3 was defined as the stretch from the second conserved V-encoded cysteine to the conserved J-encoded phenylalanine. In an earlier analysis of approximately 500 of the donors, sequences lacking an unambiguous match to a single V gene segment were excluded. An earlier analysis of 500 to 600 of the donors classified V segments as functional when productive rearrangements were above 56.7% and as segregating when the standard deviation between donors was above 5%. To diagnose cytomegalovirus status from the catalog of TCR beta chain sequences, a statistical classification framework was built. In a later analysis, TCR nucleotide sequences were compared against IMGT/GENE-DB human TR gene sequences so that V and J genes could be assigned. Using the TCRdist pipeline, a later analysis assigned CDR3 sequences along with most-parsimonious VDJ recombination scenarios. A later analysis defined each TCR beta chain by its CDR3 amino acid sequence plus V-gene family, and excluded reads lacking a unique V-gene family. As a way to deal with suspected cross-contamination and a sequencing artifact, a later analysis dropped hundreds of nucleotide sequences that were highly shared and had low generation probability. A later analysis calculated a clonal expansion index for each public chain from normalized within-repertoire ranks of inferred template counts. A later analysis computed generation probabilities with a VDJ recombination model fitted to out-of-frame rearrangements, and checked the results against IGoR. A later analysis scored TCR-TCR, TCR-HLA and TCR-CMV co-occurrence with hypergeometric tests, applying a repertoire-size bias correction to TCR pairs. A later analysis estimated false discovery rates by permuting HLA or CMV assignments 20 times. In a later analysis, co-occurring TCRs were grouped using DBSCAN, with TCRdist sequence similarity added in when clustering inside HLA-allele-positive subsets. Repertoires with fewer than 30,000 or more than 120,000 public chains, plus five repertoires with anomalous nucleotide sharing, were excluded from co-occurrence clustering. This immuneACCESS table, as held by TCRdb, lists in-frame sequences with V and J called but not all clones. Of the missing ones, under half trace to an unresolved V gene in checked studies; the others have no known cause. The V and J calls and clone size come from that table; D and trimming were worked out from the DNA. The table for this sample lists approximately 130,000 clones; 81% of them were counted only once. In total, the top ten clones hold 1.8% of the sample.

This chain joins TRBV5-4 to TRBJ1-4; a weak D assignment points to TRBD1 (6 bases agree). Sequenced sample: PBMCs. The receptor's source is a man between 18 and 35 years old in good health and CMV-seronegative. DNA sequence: TGTGCCAGCAGCTCCAGGGGCAATAATGAAAAACTGTTTTTT. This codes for CASSSRGNNEKLFF.